The clone carrying this TCR beta chain was observed a handful of times. The antigen is undetermined. These data originate in a study of T-cell reconstitution after alpha-beta-depleted transplantation in children. The V gene's germline CDR1 is MGHRA and CDR2 YSYEKL. CDR3 length: 16 amino acids. The V segment lost 4 bases and the J segment 4 bases; nucleotides outside the gene matches: 11. Researchers prepared the TCRbeta library using unique molecular identifiers, the study reports. Each CDR3 protein is one row after TCRdb ran MiXCR on the PCR reads. The repertoire has 700,000 or so distinct CDR3 sequences, approximately 14% of them found once; the top ten carry roughly 0.77%. General study results and limits: Expanded clones from the graft, numbering several hundred, reportedly supplied alpha-beta T cells about two months after transplant. It was newly produced T cells that mostly accounted for T-cell counts and diversity one year after transplant.

The receptor comes from a girl aged 2 to 9 with congenital amegakaryocytic thrombocytopenia, due to receive a stem cell transplant. The sample was PBMCs, taken before TCRalphabeta/CD19-depleted stem cell transplant. The chain has TRBV4-1 and TRBJ2-3; the match to TRBD2 covers 7 bases. DNA for the CDR3: TGCGCCAGCAGCCGAGAGGCGGGAGCCCCCGCAGATACGCAGTATTTT. This codes for CASSREAGAPADTQYF.